Sequencing of this TCR beta chain was carried out in a study of cytomegalovirus exposure and HLA in healthy donors. Turning to the study itself: It was reported in a later analysis that the same platform had been used for the roughly 110 validation repertoires as for the approximately 700 first-cohort repertoires.

Assay used: immunoSEQ multiplex PCR; TCRdb lists only in-frame clones, some missing. Of 160,000 or so clones listed, about 86% are singletons. Study results and caveats: Most TCR sequences were rare, but some public TCRs occurred in many donors. The classifier, whose performance was assessed in both the original and validation cohorts, reportedly diagnosed cytomegalovirus status with high specificity and sensitivity.

The V segment lost 8 bases and the J segment 9 bases; nucleotides outside the gene matches: 9. The CDR3 spans 15 residues. Germline values: CDR1 MNHNY, CDR2 SVGAGI (reference sequence). Comments on this clone: The antigen remains undetermined.

This TCR was recovered from a woman aged 25-40 years in good health and CMV-seronegative. Sequencing was carried out using PBMCs. The chain is built from TRBV6-6 and TRBJ1-6, with 11 bases aligning to TRBD1. The DNA for the CDR3 is TGTGCCAGCTCCCCAGGGGACAGGGGGTCTTCACCCCTCCACTTT. Its protein is CASSPGDRGSSPLHF.